This paragraph covers one TCR beta chain sequence. Antigen specificity is unknown. These data come from a study of T cell responses to AZD1222 COVID-19 vaccine. Study results and limitations: Regions 160-218 and 743-854 held dominance among vaccine-associated CD4 TCRs, which spanned spike.

Trimming left V 3 bases short and J 6 bases short, with 3 bases between. This CDR3 region has 11 residues. TCRdb's copy holds only in-frame clones and misses some; the assay was immunoSEQ multiplex PCR. Of about 160,000 clones listed, approximately 88% were seen once; the top ten hold about 4.3%. The J gene is TRBJ2-1, the V gene TRBV12-3 or TRBV12-4, with unresolved D. Source: peripheral blood, taken 28 days after the second AZD1222 dose. This clonotype originated in an adult who received the AZD1222 COVID-19 vaccine. The CDR3 coding sequence is TGTGCCAGCAGTTTGGCCAATGAGCAGTTCTTC. It is translated as CASSLANEQFF.